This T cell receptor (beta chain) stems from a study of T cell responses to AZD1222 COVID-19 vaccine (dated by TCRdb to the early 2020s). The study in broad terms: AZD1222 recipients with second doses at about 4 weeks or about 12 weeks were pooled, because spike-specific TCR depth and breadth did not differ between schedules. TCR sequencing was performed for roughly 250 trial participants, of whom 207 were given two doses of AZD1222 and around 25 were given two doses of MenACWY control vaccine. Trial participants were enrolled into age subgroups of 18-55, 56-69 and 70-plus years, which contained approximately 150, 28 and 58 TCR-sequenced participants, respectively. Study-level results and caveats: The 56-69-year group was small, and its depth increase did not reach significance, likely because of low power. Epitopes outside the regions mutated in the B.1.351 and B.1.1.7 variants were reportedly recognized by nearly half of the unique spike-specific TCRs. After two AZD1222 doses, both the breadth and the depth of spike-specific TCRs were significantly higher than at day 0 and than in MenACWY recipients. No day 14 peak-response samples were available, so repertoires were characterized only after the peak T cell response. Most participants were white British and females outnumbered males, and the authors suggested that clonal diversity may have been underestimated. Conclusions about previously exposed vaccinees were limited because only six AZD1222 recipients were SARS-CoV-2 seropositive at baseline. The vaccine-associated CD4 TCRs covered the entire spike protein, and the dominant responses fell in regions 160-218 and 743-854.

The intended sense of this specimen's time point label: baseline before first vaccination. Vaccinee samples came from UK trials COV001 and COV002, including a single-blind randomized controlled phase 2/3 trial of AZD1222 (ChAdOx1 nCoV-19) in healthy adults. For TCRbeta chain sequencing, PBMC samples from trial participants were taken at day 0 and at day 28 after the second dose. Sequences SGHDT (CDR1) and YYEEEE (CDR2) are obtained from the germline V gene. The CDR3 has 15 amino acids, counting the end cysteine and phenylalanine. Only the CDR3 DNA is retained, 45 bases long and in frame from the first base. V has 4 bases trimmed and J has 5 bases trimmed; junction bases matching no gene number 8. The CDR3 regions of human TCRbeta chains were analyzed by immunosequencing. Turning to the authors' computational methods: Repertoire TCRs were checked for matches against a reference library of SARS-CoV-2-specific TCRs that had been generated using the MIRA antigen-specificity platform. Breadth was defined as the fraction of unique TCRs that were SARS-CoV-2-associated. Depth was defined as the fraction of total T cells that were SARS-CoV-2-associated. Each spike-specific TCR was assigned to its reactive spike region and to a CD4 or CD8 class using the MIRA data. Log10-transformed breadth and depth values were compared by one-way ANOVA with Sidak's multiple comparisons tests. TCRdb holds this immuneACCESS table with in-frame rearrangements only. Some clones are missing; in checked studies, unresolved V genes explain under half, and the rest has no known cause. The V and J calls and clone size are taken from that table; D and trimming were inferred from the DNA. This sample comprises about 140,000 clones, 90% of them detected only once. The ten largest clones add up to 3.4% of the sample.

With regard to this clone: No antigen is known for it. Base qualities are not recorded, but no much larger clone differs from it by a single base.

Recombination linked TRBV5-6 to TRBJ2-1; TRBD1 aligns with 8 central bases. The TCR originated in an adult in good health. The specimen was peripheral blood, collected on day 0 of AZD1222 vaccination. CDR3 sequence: CASSRAGQDNNEQFF. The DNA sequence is TGTGCCAGCAGCCGGGCGGGACAGGACAACAATGAGCAGTTCTTC.